This T cell receptor beta chain was documented in a study of T cell repertoires in cytomegalovirus infection. Study details: Use of recently identified HLA-C-restricted and well-studied HLA-B-restricted CMV epitopes was part of the study. A matching HLA type, together with CMV infection, was signaled by public TCR beta signatures. Study findings and constraints: Cumulative frequency (of public TCR beta family members) identified carriers of CMV plus the relevant HLA. HLA-C-restricted CMV clonotypes gave the most frequent clonotype in two of eight donors.

TCRdb reprocessed the reads via MiXCR and lists one record per CDR3 protein. The table shows about 900,000 distinct CDR3 sequences, with more than 25% occurring only once. The CDR3 has 11 amino acids. V lost 7 bases and J 4 bases, leaving 7 bases between the germline ends. In germline, CDR1 is LGHNT, CDR2 FRNRAP. A remark on this clonotype: The target antigen is unknown.

The genes are TRBV12-5 and TRBJ1-2; D remains ambiguous. This TCR was sampled from a human donor in good health (CMV status not recorded). Some clones in this sample may be carry-over from other donors' samples. The input for sequencing was cultured CD8+ T cells from PBMCs, taken from culture after CMV antigen stimulation. The CDR3 DNA reads TGTGCTAGTGATTTAGGCTATGGCTACACCTTC. Amino acid sequence: CASDLGYGYTF.